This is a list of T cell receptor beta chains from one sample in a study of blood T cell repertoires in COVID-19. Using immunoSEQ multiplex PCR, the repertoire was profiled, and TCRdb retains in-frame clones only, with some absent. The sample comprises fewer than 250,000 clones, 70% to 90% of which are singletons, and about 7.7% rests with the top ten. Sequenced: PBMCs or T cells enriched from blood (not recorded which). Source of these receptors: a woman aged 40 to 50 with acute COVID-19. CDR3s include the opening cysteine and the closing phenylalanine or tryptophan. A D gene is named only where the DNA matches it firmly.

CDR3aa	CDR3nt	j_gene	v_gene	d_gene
CASSRGGRTEAFF	TGTGCCAGCAGCCGGGGGGGTAGGACTGAAGCTTTCTTT	TRBJ1-1	TRBV11-3	.
CASSPGTGSSGANVLTF	TGTGCCAGCAGCCCCGGGACAGGGAGCTCTGGGGCCAACGTCCTGACTTTC	TRBJ2-6	TRBV5-5	TRBD1
CASSSQGSASTGELFF	TGTGCCAGCAGCTCACAGGGAAGCGCCAGCACCGGGGAGCTGTTTTTT	TRBJ2-2	TRBV11-3	.
CASSLNRGDYGYTF	TGTGCCAGCAGCTTAAACAGGGGGGACTATGGCTACACCTTC	TRBJ1-2	TRBV11-2	TRBD1
CASSTQGSGANVLTF	TGTGCCAGCAGCACGCAGGGCTCTGGGGCCAACGTCCTGACTTTC	TRBJ2-6	TRBV7-3	.
CASSLASPRVVGYTF	TGTGCCAGCAGCTTAGCGAGCCCCAGGGTGGTTGGCTACACCTTC	TRBJ1-2	TRBV7-2	.
CAISTQKGAVSETQYF	TGTGCCATCAGTACCCAGAAGGGGGCTGTTTCAGAGACCCAGTACTTC	TRBJ2-5	TRBV10-3	TRBD1
CASSSTSYQETQYF	TGTGCCAGCAGTAGTACCTCGTACCAAGAGACCCAGTACTTC	TRBJ2-5	TRBV9	.
CASTGDRVNSPLHF	TGTGCCAGCACCGGGGACAGGGTAAATTCACCCCTCCACTTT	TRBJ1-6	TRBV6-5	TRBD1
CATSSGTSGSWPDTQYF	TGCGCCACCTCCTCCGGGACTAGCGGGAGTTGGCCAGATACGCAGTATTTT	TRBJ2-3	TRBV5-1	TRBD2